The 13 T cell receptor beta chains given below trace back to one sample, sequenced in a study of graft-versus-host responses after intestinal transplantation. The antigens for these receptors are not known. Sequencing was performed with immunoSEQ multiplex PCR; in TCRdb, only in-frame clones are kept and a portion is missing. The data contain under 130,000 clones, 90% to 95% of them singletons. Sequences were derived from unstimulated CD8+ T cells sorted from spleen or lymph node cells, sampled before intestinal transplant. The receptor source for this set is a human donor who received an intestinal transplant.

The V call is TRBV27, the J call TRBJ2-7, with D perhaps matching TRBD2 (6 bases). Germline V gene sequence: CDR1 MNHEY, CDR2 SMNVEV (reference sequence). V lost 5 bases and J lost 2, with 13 bases in between. There are 14 residues in the CDR3. Written as DNA, the CDR3 is TGTGCCAGCAGTGCGGGGCCCCCGCCCTACGAGCAGTACTTC. Translated, it gives CASSAGPPPYEQYF.

In this sample, this clone turned up a few times. The chain couples TRBV4-1 to TRBJ2-7; D remains ambiguous. The germline V and J ends were trimmed by 0 bases and 6 bases, with 15 bases remaining between them. The V gene's germline CDR1 is MGHRA and CDR2 YSYEKL. The CDR3 length is 15 residues. The CDR3 spells CASSQEVLRVAEQYF. The CDR3 nucleotides read TGCGCCAGCAGCCAAGAGGTTTTAAGGGTGGCCGAGCAGTACTTC.

The rearrangement uses TRBV7-2 and TRBJ2-7; weak D call: TRBD2 (5 bases). CDR1 and CDR2 (germline): SGHTA, FQGNSA. V lost 5 bases and J lost 6, with 26 bases in between. The CDR3 spans 17 residues. In DNA, the CDR3 is TGTGCCAGCAGCGCCAGAGCCCCCCCCCGGACTCCCATCGAGCAGTACTTC. Protein product: CASSARAPPRTPIEQYF.

The chain carries TRBV4-1 and TRBJ2-7; D is undetermined. The CDR3 consists of 13 residues. The germline gives CDR1 MGHRA, CDR2 YSYEKL. With 5 bases removed from V and 0 bases from J, the gap between germline ends came to 8 bases. This CDR3 is CASSYPGSYEQYF. The CDR3 nucleotides are TGCGCCAGCAGCTATCCGGGCTCCTACGAGCAGTACTTC.

The chain uses TRBV27 and TRBJ1-6; 9 bases map to TRBD1. Germline CDR1 reads MNHEY; CDR2 reads SMNVEV (reference sequence). The ends lost 8 bases at V and 6 bases at J; junction bases unmatched: 5. This CDR3 is 14 amino acids long. The CDR3: CASWTGEANSPLHF. In DNA form, the CDR3 reads TGTGCCAGCTGGACAGGGGAGGCTAATTCACCCCTCCACTTT.

The rearrangement joins TRBV5-5 to TRBJ2-7, with D tentatively TRBD2 (5 bases). Trimming took off 4 bases at V and 7 bases at J, with 12 bases between the two ends. Germline V gene sequence: CDR1 SGHKS, CDR2 YYEKEE (reference sequence). The CDR3 is made up of 12 amino acids. DNA of the CDR3: TGTGCCAGCAGCCCGGTCGGGGTTGAGCAGTACTTC. Translated, it gives CASSPVGVEQYF.

The chain has TRBV4-1 and TRBJ2-7, with TRBD1 as a possible D gene (6 bases). V shed 0 bases and J shed 0 bases, with 9 bases lying between them. The germline gives CDR1 MGHRA, CDR2 YSYEKL. This CDR3 has 15 amino acids. CDR3 sequence (DNA): TGCGCCAGCAGCCAAGATTGGACAGTCTCCTACGAGCAGTACTTC. Protein: CASSQDWTVSYEQYF.

This chain uses TRBV11-3 with TRBJ1-3; tentatively, D is TRBD1 (6 bases). Per germline, CDR1 SGHNT and CDR2 YENEEA. V lost 5 bases and J lost 2, with 10 bases in between. The CDR3 totals 14 residues. CDR3: CASSPGAAGNTIYF. The CDR3 nucleotides read TGTGCCAGCAGCCCGGGGGCAGCTGGAAACACCATATATTTT.

The CDR3 DNA reads TGTGCCAGCAGCGAAACAGACAAACTCTACGAGCAGTACTTC. It is translated as CASSETDKLYEQYF. The J gene is TRBJ2-7, the V gene TRBV9; no clear D. Trimming cost V 3 bases and J 3 bases, with 13 bases left between them. CDR3 length: 14 amino acids. Germline-derived CDR1 and CDR2 are SGDLS and YYNGEE. Variable domain in full (rest from reference TRBV9 and TRBJ2-7): DSGVTQTPKHLITATGQRVTLRCSPRSGDLSVYWYQQSLDQGLQFLIQYYNGEERAKGNILERFSAQQFPDLHSELNLSSLELGDSALYFCASSETDKLYEQYFGPGTRLTVT.

This clone has only a few counts. The chain has TRBV9 and TRBJ2-3; D is undetermined. Germline V gives CDR1 SGDLS, CDR2 YYNGEE. Trimming shortened V by 3 bases and J by 3 bases, and 14 bases separated the two germline ends. The CDR3 covers 15 residues. The CDR3 nucleotides read TGTGCCAGCAGCGCCTCGGGTCAAAGGACAGATACGCAGTATTTT. It yields the protein CASSASGQRTDTQYF.

The V gene is TRBV7-9, the J gene TRBJ2-7; D unclear. The germline V and J ends were trimmed by 7 bases and 2 bases, with 15 bases remaining between them. Germline assignment: CDR1 SEHNR and CDR2 FQNEAQ (reference sequence). CDR3 length: 14 residues. The DNA for the CDR3 is TGTGCCAGCACCATTGAAGGGAACCCCTACGAGCAGTACTTC. The encoded protein is CASTIEGNPYEQYF.

The chain is built from TRBV5-1 and TRBJ2-1; 8 nucleotides align to TRBD1. The trim removed 4 bases at V and 7 bases at J, leaving 7 bases unmatched. Germline assignment: CDR1 SGHRS and CDR2 YFSETQ. The CDR3 runs to 14 residues. CDR3 DNA sequence: TGCGCCAGCAGCCTGTGGACAGGGATAAATGAGCAGTTCTTC. It translates to CASSLWTGINEQFF.

This chain links TRBV5-1 with TRBJ2-5; D is ambiguous. V was clipped by 2 bases and J by 1 base, with 15 bases between them. The germline V gene has CDR1 SGHRS and CDR2 YFSETQ. There are 16 residues in the CDR3. CDR3 DNA sequence: TGCGCCAGCAGCTTTGATCGGACGAGGCCCCAAGAGACCCAGTACTTC. It yields the protein CASSFDRTRPQETQYF.